One and the same sample provided the 11 T cell receptor beta chains below, sequenced in a study of shared clonotypes between healthy human individuals (dated by TCRdb to about 2020). To prepare the library, the immunoSEQ multiplex PCR assay was applied. The clones in this table, taken by TCRdb from immuneACCESS, are in-frame only. Not every clone is retained; where verified, under half of the shortfall comes from an unresolved V gene, and the cause of the rest is unknown. The sample records a few million clones, roughly nine tenths of which are singletons. About 0.13% of the sample is taken by the ten largest. Sequencing was carried out using naive CD4+ T cells sorted from blood. Reading the label with the study, this specimen's cell subset or site is: CD45RA+ positively selected. The receptors come from a man aged 18 to 29 in good health.

In DNA form, the CDR3 reads TGTGCCAGCTCACCACCGGGACAGGGGAACACTGAAGCTTTCTTT. Its protein product is CASSPPGQGNTEAFF. The V call is TRBV18, the J call TRBJ1-1; TRBD1 matches at 9 bases. CDR1 KGHSH and CDR2 LQKENI come from the germline V gene. V gave up 0 bases and J gave up 1 base; unmatched junction bases: 0. This CDR3 is 15 amino acids long. The full variable domain, completed using reference TRBV18 and TRBJ1-1, is NAGVMQNPRHLVRRRGQEARLRCSPMKGHSHVYWYRQLPEEGLKFMVYLQKENIIDESGMPKERFSAEFPKEGPSILRIQQVVRGDSAAYFCASSPPGQGNTEAFFGQGTRLTVV.

On this clone itself: One junction end disagrees with the germline gene, perhaps due to a read error. The CDR3 coding sequence is TGTGCCAGCAGTTTAGATACTAGCAGGTACGAGCAGTACTTC. This translates into CASSLDTSRYEQYF. The rearrangement links TRBV7-2 to TRBJ2-7, with D maybe TRBD2 (6 bases). The length of the CDR3 is 14 residues. Germline CDR1 reads SGHTA; CDR2 reads FQGNSA.

This chain links TRBV12-5 with TRBJ2-7; 9 nucleotides agree with TRBD1. Germline CDR1 LGHNT, CDR2 FRNRAP. With V trimmed by 5 bases and J by 5 bases, 10 bases remained unmatched. The CDR3 consists of 15 residues. CDR3 nucleotide sequence: TGTGCTAGTGGTCTCCCTCCGGGACAGGGCCACGAGCAGTACTTC. Translating gives CASGLPPGQGHEQYF.

The rearrangement uses TRBV6-6 and TRBJ1-5; D not resolved. CDR3 length: 13 residues. CDR1 is MNHNY and CDR2 is SVGAGI in the germline V gene (reference sequence). V was pared by 2 bases and J by 3 bases, with 5 bases between. CDR3: CASSYPYNQPQHF. Here the CDR3 DNA reads TGTGCCAGCAGTTACCCATACAATCAGCCCCAGCATTTT.

This clone showed up just once. The rearrangement joins TRBV6-4 to TRBJ2-5; TRBD2 agrees at 8 bases. In germline, CDR1 is MRHNA, CDR2 SNTAGT. V was pared by 0 bases and J by 5 bases, with 2 bases of the junction left unmatched. The CDR3 consists of 14 residues. The CDR3 region has the DNA TGTGCCAGCAGTGACTCGGGCGGGGGGGAGACCCAGTACTTC. Its protein is CASSDSGGGETQYF.

In its sample, this clone was seen once. The DNA of the CDR3 is TGTGCCAGCAGCCAAGACTGGAACACTGAAGCTTTCTTT. It is translated as CASSQDWNTEAFF. The genes are TRBV6-5 and TRBJ1-1; unclear D gene. The germline gives CDR1 MNHEY, CDR2 SVGAGI. V lost 6 bases to trimming and J lost 1 base, with 9 bases between them. The CDR3 sequence is 13 residues long.

V usage is TRBV6-1 and J usage is TRBJ2-1; a weak D match, TRBD1 (5 bases). Trimming left V 7 bases short and J 7 bases short, with 17 bases between. This CDR3 has 14 amino acids. The germline CDR1 and CDR2 sequences are MNHNS and SASEGT. The CDR3 loop reads CASTVGQFFNEQFF. CDR3 coding DNA: TGTGCCAGCACAGTGGGGCAGTTTTTTAATGAGCAGTTCTTC.

The chain links TRBV6-1 to TRBJ2-7; D possibly uses TRBD1 or TRBD2 (6 bases each). The CDR3 is made up of 13 amino acids. The V gene lost 11 bases and the J gene lost 4 bases, with 18 bases spanning the gap. Per the germline V gene, CDR1 is MNHNS and CDR2 is SASEGT. The CDR3 spells CAGKQGLGYEQYF. CDR3 coding DNA: TGTGCCGGCAAACAGGGACTGGGTTACGAGCAGTACTTC.

This clone has only a few counts. The chain links TRBV2 to TRBJ1-1; 7 nucleotides line up with TRBD1. The length of the CDR3 is 14 residues. The J segment lost 3 bases and the V segment lost 7 bases, leaving 8 bases of the junction unmatched. From germline, CDR1 is SNHLY and CDR2 FYNNEI. In nucleotides, the CDR3 is TGTGCCAGCACCCAACGGACAGGCTACACTGAAGCTTTCTTT. This encodes CASTQRTGYTEAFF.

This clone was detected only once. The J gene is TRBJ1-5, the V gene TRBV10-2; 7 nucleotides align to TRBD1. This CDR3 is built from 16 residues. With V trimmed by 4 bases and J by 0 bases, 6 bases remained unmatched. Germline V gene data show CDR1 as WSHSY and CDR2 as SAAADI. CDR3 sequence: CASSVGQVYSNQPQHF. The DNA of the CDR3 is TGCGCCAGCAGTGTCGGACAGGTGTATAGCAATCAGCCCCAGCATTTT.

This clone showed up just once. V usage is TRBV27 and J usage is TRBJ2-1, with 13 positions matching TRBD2. The CDR3 loop spans 18 amino acids. Unmatched junction bases numbered 10, after V lost 2 bases and J lost 6 bases. Germline V gene lookup returns CDR1 MNHEY and CDR2 SMNVEV (reference sequence). CDR3 in DNA: TGTGCCAGCAGTTTAAATGGGAGGGGACTAGCGGGACGCAATGAGCAGTTCTTC. Encoded protein: CASSLNGRGLAGRNEQFF.